A selection of T cell receptor beta chains follows, all from one sample in a study of CD8 T cells in Susac syndrome. TCRdb re-called the immunoSEQ multiplex PCR reads with MiXCR, one entry per CDR3 protein. The sample has around 280,000 distinct CDR3 sequences, roughly 94% seen once. Sequencing used CD4+ T cells from PBMCs. The source of these receptors is a human donor with multiple sclerosis. The CDR3 runs from the conserved cysteine through the conserved F or W. A D gene is named only where the DNA matches it firmly. Clone size is stated in some rows and not others, as once, few, many or a class when expanded.

j_gene: TRBJ1-3; v_gene: TRBV29-1; d_gene: -; abundance: -; CDR3nt: TGCAGCGTATCACCTCTGGGAAACACCATATATTTT; CDR3aa: CSVSPLGNTIYF
j_gene: TRBJ1-1; v_gene: TRBV18; d_gene: -; abundance: -; CDR3nt: TGTGCCAGCTCACCACCCCAAAGACAGTTGAACACTGAAGCTTTCTTT; CDR3aa: CASSPPQRQLNTEAFF
j_gene: TRBJ2-1; v_gene: TRBV4-2; d_gene: -; abundance: -; CDR3nt: TGTGCCAGCAGCCAAGCGTCCCGACATGAGCAGTTCTTC; CDR3aa: CASSQASRHEQFF
j_gene: TRBJ1-3; v_gene: TRBV19; d_gene: -; abundance: once; CDR3nt: TGTGCCAGTAGTATCGACCTACAAGGGGCTGGAAACACCATATATTTT; CDR3aa: CASSIDLQGAGNTIYF
j_gene: TRBJ1-1; v_gene: TRBV7-9; d_gene: TRBD1; abundance: once; CDR3nt: TGTGCCAGCAGCGGCGATGTGGGACAGGGCAACACTGAAGCTTTCTTT; CDR3aa: CASSGDVGQGNTEAFF
j_gene: TRBJ2-3; v_gene: TRBV5-1; d_gene: TRBD2; abundance: -; CDR3nt: TGCGCCAGCAGCCGGTCTAGCGGGCGGGGAGATACGCAGTATTTT; CDR3aa: CASSRSSGRGDTQYF
j_gene: TRBJ2-5; v_gene: TRBV18; d_gene: TRBD2; abundance: -; CDR3nt: TGTGCCAGCTCATATGGACTAGCGGGGGGCGAGGAGACCCAGTACTTC; CDR3aa: CASSYGLAGGEETQYF
j_gene: TRBJ1-3; v_gene: TRBV29-1; d_gene: -; abundance: -; CDR3nt: TGCAGCGCCTGGGGTCCTGGAAACACCATATATTTT; CDR3aa: CSAWGPGNTIYF
j_gene: TRBJ1-2; v_gene: TRBV29-1; d_gene: TRBD1; abundance: -; CDR3nt: TGCAGCGTTGGGAAGGGGGCCGGCTATGGCTACACCTTC; CDR3aa: CSVGKGAGYGYTF
j_gene: TRBJ2-1; v_gene: TRBV11-3; d_gene: -; abundance: -; CDR3nt: TGTGCCAGCAGCTTATCTCCCTCGTCGAATGAGCAGTTCTTC; CDR3aa: CASSLSPSSNEQFF
j_gene: TRBJ2-1; v_gene: TRBV4-2; d_gene: -; abundance: -; CDR3nt: TGTGCCAGCAGCCAAGATGTCGTCCCCAGCTCCTACAATGAGCAGTTCTTC; CDR3aa: CASSQDVVPSSYNEQFF
j_gene: TRBJ2-7; v_gene: TRBV7-9; d_gene: -; abundance: -; CDR3nt: TGTGCCAGCAGTCTCGCTGCGGGTTGGTACGAGCAGTACTTC; CDR3aa: CASSLAAGWYEQYF
j_gene: TRBJ2-3; v_gene: TRBV4-3; d_gene: -; abundance: -; CDR3nt: TGCGCCAGCAGCCAAGATACGTCTTGGATGGCGCAGTATTTT; CDR3aa: CASSQDTSWMAQYF
j_gene: TRBJ2-7; v_gene: TRBV3-1; d_gene: TRBD1; abundance: few; CDR3nt: TGTGCCAGCAGCCAGCTGGGGGACAGGGGGCGGTACGAGCAGTACTTC; CDR3aa: CASSQLGDRGRYEQYF
j_gene: TRBJ2-7; v_gene: TRBV5-6; d_gene: TRBD1; abundance: -; CDR3nt: TGTGCCAGCAGCTTCTTCGACAGGGTAGAAGAGCAGTACTTC; CDR3aa: CASSFFDRVEEQYF
j_gene: TRBJ1-1; v_gene: TRBV18; d_gene: -; abundance: -; CDR3nt: TGTGCCAGCTCACCCGAGACAGGTTGGGCTTTCTTT; CDR3aa: CASSPETGWAFF
j_gene: TRBJ1-5; v_gene: TRBV25-1; d_gene: TRBD1; abundance: -; CDR3nt: TGTGCCAGAAAACCCAGGAGGGAGAGGACAGGGAATCAGCCCCAGCATTTT; CDR3aa: CARKPRRERTGNQPQHF
j_gene: TRBJ2-7; v_gene: TRBV20-1; d_gene: TRBD1; abundance: -; CDR3nt: TGCAGTGCTAGAGACTTAAAGTCAGGGGGCGCCTCCTACGAGCAGTACTTC; CDR3aa: CSARDLKSGGASYEQYF
j_gene: TRBJ2-3; v_gene: TRBV7-7; d_gene: -; abundance: -; CDR3nt: TGTGCTAGCAGCTCCTCCGGGACCTCAGATACGCAGTATTTT; CDR3aa: CASSSSGTSDTQYF
j_gene: TRBJ2-7; v_gene: TRBV3-1; d_gene: TRBD2; abundance: -; CDR3nt: TGTGCCAGCAGCCAATTCCCACTAGCGGGGAGCTACGAGCAGTACTTC; CDR3aa: CASSQFPLAGSYEQYF
j_gene: TRBJ2-7; v_gene: TRBV2; d_gene: TRBD2; abundance: -; CDR3nt: TGTGCCAGCAGCACCGGGGACTACTTCCGCTACGAGCAGTACTTC; CDR3aa: CASSTGDYFRYEQYF
j_gene: TRBJ1-1; v_gene: TRBV30; d_gene: -; abundance: -; CDR3nt: TGTGCCTGGAGTGGGGGGGCAAACACTGAAGCTTTCTTT; CDR3aa: CAWSGGANTEAFF
j_gene: TRBJ2-4; v_gene: TRBV5-1; d_gene: -; abundance: -; CDR3nt: TGCGCCAGCAGCTCGCTTAACTCGGAGAACATTCAGTACTTC; CDR3aa: CASSSLNSENIQYF
j_gene: TRBJ1-2; v_gene: TRBV6-5; d_gene: -; abundance: -; CDR3nt: TGTGCCAGCACCCCACGGACAAATCTACGGGGCTACACCTTC; CDR3aa: CASTPRTNLRGYTF
j_gene: TRBJ1-6; v_gene: TRBV18; d_gene: -; abundance: -; CDR3nt: TGTGCCAGCTCACCAAGGGGGGGTGCCAATAATTCACCCCTCCACTTT; CDR3aa: CASSPRGGANNSPLHF
j_gene: TRBJ2-7; v_gene: TRBV19; d_gene: -; abundance: -; CDR3nt: TGTGCCAGTAGTATAGGTGGAGGACCCTACGAGCAGTACTTC; CDR3aa: CASSIGGGPYEQYF
j_gene: TRBJ2-4; v_gene: TRBV15; d_gene: -; abundance: -; CDR3nt: TGTGCCACCAGCGGCGAGCGGAACCGAAATTTCGCCAAAAACATTCAGTACTTC; CDR3aa: CATSGERNRNFAKNIQYF
j_gene: TRBJ1-5; v_gene: TRBV23-1; d_gene: TRBD1; abundance: -; CDR3nt: TGCGCCTGCCTCCTTCAGGGGGCATGTCAGCCCCAGCATTTT; CDR3aa: CACLLQGACQPQHF
j_gene: TRBJ1-2; v_gene: TRBV30; d_gene: TRBD1; abundance: -; CDR3nt: TGTGCCTGGGACCGGACAGGACTCTATGGCTACACCTTC; CDR3aa: CAWDRTGLYGYTF
j_gene: TRBJ1-1; v_gene: TRBV25-1; d_gene: -; abundance: -; CDR3nt: TGTGCCAGCAGTGAAGTAGTGTCCTTCGGGGGAGAGGGTATGAACACTGAAGCTTTCTTT; CDR3aa: CASSEVVSFGGEGMNTEAFF
j_gene: TRBJ2-7; v_gene: TRBV13; d_gene: TRBD1; abundance: -; CDR3nt: TGTGCCAGCAGCGGCGGGACAGGGGTGGCCTACGAGCAGTACTTC; CDR3aa: CASSGGTGVAYEQYF
j_gene: TRBJ2-7; v_gene: TRBV5-1; d_gene: TRBD2; abundance: -; CDR3nt: TGCGCCAGCAGCACGCCTAGCGGATTAACCTACGAGCAGTACTTC; CDR3aa: CASSTPSGLTYEQYF
j_gene: TRBJ2-2; v_gene: TRBV4-1; d_gene: -; abundance: -; CDR3nt: TGCGCCAGCAGCCAAGATCTGGTCCCTGGGGAGCTGTTTTTT; CDR3aa: CASSQDLVPGELFF
j_gene: TRBJ2-3; v_gene: TRBV6-1; d_gene: TRBD2; abundance: -; CDR3nt: TGTGCCAGCAGACTAGCGGGGGAACAAGATACGCAGTATTTT; CDR3aa: CASRLAGEQDTQYF
j_gene: TRBJ2-3; v_gene: TRBV29-1; d_gene: TRBD2; abundance: -; CDR3nt: TGCAGAAGAAAACCGGGGGGGCCGCGTCAGACAGATACGCAGTATTTT; CDR3aa: CRRKPGGPRQTDTQYF
j_gene: TRBJ1-3; v_gene: TRBV7-8; d_gene: -; abundance: once; CDR3nt: TGTGCCAGCAGCCCACAAACAGGGTATTCTGGAAACACCATATATTTT; CDR3aa: CASSPQTGYSGNTIYF
j_gene: TRBJ1-2; v_gene: TRBV19; d_gene: TRBD1; abundance: -; CDR3nt: TGTGCCAGTACTTTCCAGCTCGGGACAGGGCTCCCCTCCCTCTATGGCTACACCTTC; CDR3aa: CASTFQLGTGLPSLYGYTF
j_gene: TRBJ2-3; v_gene: TRBV3-1; d_gene: TRBD1; abundance: -; CDR3nt: TGTGCCAGCAGCCAGTCGCAGGGGGCTAGCACAGATACGCAGTATTTT; CDR3aa: CASSQSQGASTDTQYF
j_gene: TRBJ2-7; v_gene: TRBV27; d_gene: TRBD2; abundance: -; CDR3nt: TGTGCCAGCAGAAGCTTCTTAACGGGAGGGCCATTCGAGCAGTACTTC; CDR3aa: CASRSFLTGGPFEQYF
j_gene: TRBJ2-3; v_gene: TRBV18; d_gene: -; abundance: -; CDR3nt: TGTGCCAGCTCACCAGGGTGGGCAGGCGGGACGCAGTATTTT; CDR3aa: CASSPGWAGGTQYF
j_gene: TRBJ2-5; v_gene: TRBV29-1; d_gene: -; abundance: -; CDR3nt: TGCAGCGCCATCCCCCCGGAAGAGACCCAGTACTTC; CDR3aa: CSAIPPEETQYF
j_gene: TRBJ1-1; v_gene: TRBV7-2; d_gene: TRBD1; abundance: -; CDR3nt: TGTGCCAGCACCCTAGGGGGGGCAGGGGGCACTGAAGCTTTCTTT; CDR3aa: CASTLGGAGGTEAFF
j_gene: TRBJ2-7; v_gene: TRBV5-1; d_gene: -; abundance: -; CDR3nt: TGCGCCAGCAGCTTTACTGAAGGAATCCAGTACTTC; CDR3aa: CASSFTEGIQYF
j_gene: TRBJ1-1; v_gene: TRBV7-3; d_gene: -; abundance: -; CDR3nt: TGTGCCAGCAGCCATGACGGTGGAGCGGCTGAAGCTTTCTTT; CDR3aa: CASSHDGGAAEAFF
j_gene: TRBJ1-5; v_gene: TRBV23-1; d_gene: TRBD1; abundance: -; CDR3nt: TGCGCCAGCAGTCGGCGCAGGGGGCAGTATCAGCCCCAGCATTTT; CDR3aa: CASSRRRGQYQPQHF
j_gene: TRBJ1-1; v_gene: TRBV7-3; d_gene: -; abundance: -; CDR3nt: TGTGCCAGCAGCTTAACAGGGGGTCTTTTGAACACTGAAGCTTTCTTT; CDR3aa: CASSLTGGLLNTEAFF
j_gene: TRBJ2-2; v_gene: TRBV11-2; d_gene: -; abundance: -; CDR3nt: TGTGCCAGCAGCTTGGGTAGAACCTCCGGGGAGCTGTTTTTT; CDR3aa: CASSLGRTSGELFF